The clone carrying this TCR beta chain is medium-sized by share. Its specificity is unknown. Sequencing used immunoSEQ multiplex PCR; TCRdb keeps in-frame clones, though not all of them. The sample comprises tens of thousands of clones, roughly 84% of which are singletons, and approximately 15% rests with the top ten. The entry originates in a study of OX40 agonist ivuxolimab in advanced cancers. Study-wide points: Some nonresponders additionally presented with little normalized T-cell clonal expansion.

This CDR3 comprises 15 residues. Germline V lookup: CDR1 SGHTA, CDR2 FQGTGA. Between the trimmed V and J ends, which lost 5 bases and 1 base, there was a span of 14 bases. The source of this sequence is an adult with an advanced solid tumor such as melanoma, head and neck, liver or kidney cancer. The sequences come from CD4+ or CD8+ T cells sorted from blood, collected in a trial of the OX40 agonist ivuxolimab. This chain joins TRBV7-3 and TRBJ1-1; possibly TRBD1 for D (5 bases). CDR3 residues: CASSRGGRENTEAFF. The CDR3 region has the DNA TGTGCCAGCAGCCGCGGAGGCAGGGAGAACACTGAAGCTTTCTTT.